Listed below are T cell receptor beta chains from one sample, sequenced in a study of CD8+ T cells in alopecia areata. Clones were sequenced by immunoSEQ multiplex PCR, and TCRdb holds only the in-frame ones, with some missing. In the table there are 150,000 or so clones, 40% to 50% of which are singletons. The sequenced sample consisted of CD4+ T cells sorted from blood. These receptors came from a human donor with alopecia areata. The CDR3 runs from the conserved cysteine through the conserved F or W. D genes are given only for firm matches. A clone size is listed for some rows: how often the clone was seen (once, few, many), or a class if it is expanded.

>TRBJ2-5|TRBV27|-|-
TGTGCCAGCAGCGTACAGGGTTGGGGAGAGACCCAGTACTTC
CASSVQGWGETQYF
>TRBJ2-3|TRBV5-1|few|-
TGCGCCAGCAGCTTGGACAGACGGACAGATACGCAGTATTTT
CASSLDRRTDTQYF
>TRBJ2-5|TRBV19|-|-
TGTGCCAGTAGTATCAGCGGGCAAGAGACCCAGTACTTC
CASSISGQETQYF
>TRBJ1-5|TRBV7-9|few|-
TGTGCCAGCAGCCTGGCGAGCAATCAGCCCCAGCATTTT
CASSLASNQPQHF
>TRBJ1-2|TRBV5-1|-|-
TGCGCCAGCAGGGCAGGGGAACAAAACTATGGCTACACCTTC
CASRAGEQNYGYTF
>TRBJ2-5|TRBV7-7|-|-
TGTGCTAGCAGCACGGGGCGAGCGGAGACCCAGTACTTC
CASSTGRAETQYF
>TRBJ1-1|TRBV5-1|few|-
TGCGCCAGCAGCTTGTTAAGGCTAGACACTGAAGCTTTCTTT
CASSLLRLDTEAFF
>TRBJ2-1|TRBV29-1|once|TRBD2
TGCAGCGTTGCTAGTGGCCGGGGGGGGCAGTTCTTC
CSVASGRGGQFF
>TRBJ1-1|TRBV5-1|few|-
TGCGCCAGCAGCTTGACACCTGCCCTGAACACTGAAGCTTTCTTT
CASSLTPALNTEAFF
>TRBJ1-2|TRBV28|few|-
TGTGCCAGCAGTTCGATGTGGCAGGGGAACTATGGCTACACCTTC
CASSSMWQGNYGYTF
>TRBJ2-7|TRBV27|-|TRBD1
TGTGCCAGCAGTACCCAGGGGGCCTACGAGCAGTACTTC
CASSTQGAYEQYF
>TRBJ2-3|TRBV11-2|-|TRBD1
TGTGCCAGCACCGACGGACAGGGGGTCACAGATACGCAGTATTTT
CASTDGQGVTDTQYF
>TRBJ2-5|TRBV15|-|-
TGTGCCACCAGCAGAGATCGGGAGACCCAGTACTTC
CATSRDRETQYF
>TRBJ1-1|TRBV30|-|-
TGTGCCTCCCTTATCCCGGGGGGCGGCACTGAAGCTTTCTTT
CASLIPGGGTEAFF
>TRBJ2-1|TRBV5-1|-|TRBD2
TGCGCCAGCAGCTTGGTAGGTTCTAGCGGGAGTACCTACAATGAGCAGTTCTTC
CASSLVGSSGSTYNEQFF
>TRBJ2-3|TRBV2|-|TRBD1
TGTGCCAGCAGTGAATTGGAGGGACAGGCTTTCGGAGATACGCAGTATTTT
CASSELEGQAFGDTQYF
>TRBJ2-5|TRBV28|once|-
TGTGCCAGCAACCTGGGATTCAGCGAGACCCAGTACTTC
CASNLGFSETQYF
>TRBJ2-5|TRBV5-1|-|-
TGCGCCAGCAGCTGGACGGAACAAGAGACCCAGTACTTC
CASSWTEQETQYF
>TRBJ2-5|TRBV29-1|-|-
TGCAGCGTTTTTCCTTGGGAGACCCAGTACTTC
CSVFPWETQYF
>TRBJ2-1|TRBV4-1|few|-
TGCGCCAGCAGCCAAGACTCGAAGGCGAGGGCGGACTCCTACAATGAGCAGTTCTTC
CASSQDSKARADSYNEQFF
>TRBJ2-5|TRBV7-6|-|-
TGTGCCAGCAGCTTAGGATCGGGGGCGCGTATGGAGACCCAGTACTTC
CASSLGSGARMETQYF
>TRBJ2-1|TRBV5-6|few|-
TGTGCCAGCAGCATTGTAGGTGTCAATGAGCAGTTCTTC
CASSIVGVNEQFF
>TRBJ2-5|TRBV28|-|-
TGTGCCAGCAGCGCAGGGGGGGAGACCCAGTACTTC
CASSAGGETQYF
>TRBJ2-7|TRBV29-1|-|TRBD1
TGCAGCGTTTCAGGGGGCCCCTACGAGCAGTACTTC
CSVSGGPYEQYF
>TRBJ2-3|TRBV5-1|few|TRBD2
TGCGCCAGCAGCCTGGGGCGGGAGAACTGGGATACGCAGTATTTT
CASSLGRENWDTQYF
>TRBJ2-7|TRBV28|-|-
TGTGCCAGCAGTCTACTAGAGCGGAGAAACTACGAGCAGTACTTC
CASSLLERRNYEQYF
>TRBJ2-7|TRBV23-1|-|-
TGCGCCAGCAGTCCGGGGACAAGGGTCTCCTACGAGCAGTACTTC
CASSPGTRVSYEQYF
>TRBJ1-4|TRBV20-1|-|-
TGCAGTGCTAGAAAGGAAAAACTGTCTTTT
CSARKEKLSF
>TRBJ2-5|TRBV12-2|-|-
TGTGCAAGTCGCCAATGCCGGGGGCTAGCGGGAGGAGGAGAGACCCAGTACTTC
CASRQCRGLAGGGETQYF
>TRBJ1-1|TRBV18|-|-
TGTGCCAGCTCGTCGACAGAAAACACTGAAGCTTTCTTT
CASSSTENTEAFF
>TRBJ2-7|TRBV29-1|-|TRBD1
TGCAGCGTGGGGGGACAGGGGGCTTCCTACGAGCAGTACTTC
CSVGGQGASYEQYF
>TRBJ1-2|TRBV5-1|-|TRBD1
TGCGCCAGCAGCTTACCGGGACAGAAGCGGGGCTACACCTTC
CASSLPGQKRGYTF
>TRBJ2-7|TRBV2|once|-
TGTGCCAGCAGTGAACGACAGCCGAGTTCCTACGAGCAGTACTTC
CASSERQPSSYEQYF
>TRBJ1-2|TRBV4-1|-|-
TGCGCCAGCAGCCAAGATCACGGAAACTATGGCTACACCTTC
CASSQDHGNYGYTF
>TRBJ1-1|TRBV29-1|-|-
TGCAGCGTTGGTTCAGGACAGACTGAAGCTTTCTTT
CSVGSGQTEAFF
>TRBJ1-2|TRBV9|-|TRBD1
TGTGCCAGCAGCGTAGCTACACGAGGGACAGTCGTCTACACCTTC
CASSVATRGTVVYTF
>TRBJ2-3|TRBV2|-|-
TGTGCCAGCAGAGAAGGACGGAGTTACCCGCGCGATACGCAGTATTTT
CASREGRSYPRDTQYF
>TRBJ1-2|TRBV5-4|-|TRBD1
TGTGCCACCGGGACAGGACGTTATGGCTACACCTTC
CATGTGRYGYTF
>TRBJ2-3|TRBV10-1|many|-
TGCGCCAGCAGTGAGCCGGGGACAGATACGCAGTATTTT
CASSEPGTDTQYF
>TRBJ2-3|TRBV2|-|TRBD1
TGTGCCAGCACACTTGGACAGGGTACGCAGTATTTT
CASTLGQGTQYF
>TRBJ2-3|TRBV7-2|few|-
TGTGCCAGCAGCCGAGGTGGTGCGGCAGATACGCAGTATTTT
CASSRGGAADTQYF
>TRBJ1-1|TRBV29-1|-|-
TGCAGCGTTGTTGGGGTGTCTGAAGCTTTCTTT
CSVVGVSEAFF
>TRBJ2-4|TRBV2|-|TRBD2
TGTGCCAGCACTGGGCTAGCGGGAGTAGTTCAATACTTC
CASTGLAGVVQYF
>TRBJ2-2|TRBV29-1|few|TRBD2
TGCAGCGTTGATGGGGCGGGAGCGGTCGGGGAGCTGTTTTTT
CSVDGAGAVGELFF
>TRBJ1-1|TRBV29-1|-|-
TGCAGCGTGGCTGACGGGAATGAAGCTTTCTTT
CSVADGNEAFF
>TRBJ1-2|TRBV29-1|-|-
TGCAGCGTTGAGTTTCGTAACTATGGCTACACCTTC
CSVEFRNYGYTF
>TRBJ2-7|TRBV30|-|-
TGTGCCTGGAGAGCCGGGTCAGGGTTGGCCTACGAGCAGTACTTC
CAWRAGSGLAYEQYF
>TRBJ2-6|TRBV27|-|TRBD1
TGTGCCAGCAGTTTCTGGACAGGGGGCTCTGGGGCCAACGTCCTGACTTTC
CASSFWTGGSGANVLTF
>TRBJ1-3|TRBV29-1|-|-
TGCAGCGTTCTCCACAGGACAATCTCTGGAAACACCATATATTTT
CSVLHRTISGNTIYF
>TRBJ2-3|TRBV29-1|-|-
TGCAGCTGTGGGGGACATAGGGATACGCAGTATTTT
CSCGGHRDTQYF
>TRBJ2-7|TRBV7-3|-|TRBD1
TGTGCCAGCAGCCGAACGACAGGGTCCTACGAGCAGTACTTC
CASSRTTGSYEQYF
>TRBJ2-7|TRBV28|once|-
TGTGCCAGCAGTTTCCAACAAACGTCCTACGAGCAGTACTTC
CASSFQQTSYEQYF
>TRBJ2-5|TRBV2|-|-
TGTGCCAGCGCCCTGCTAGCAGGCGAGACCCAGTACTTC
CASALLAGETQYF
>TRBJ2-4|TRBV6-1|-|-
TGTGCCAGCAGTGAAGCGCAGGGATCCTTAGCCAAAAACATTCAGTACTTC
CASSEAQGSLAKNIQYF
>TRBJ2-2|TRBV2|few|-
TGTGCCACCTCCAGTAATCTAGGGCTGAACACCGGGGAGCTGTTTTTT
CATSSNLGLNTGELFF